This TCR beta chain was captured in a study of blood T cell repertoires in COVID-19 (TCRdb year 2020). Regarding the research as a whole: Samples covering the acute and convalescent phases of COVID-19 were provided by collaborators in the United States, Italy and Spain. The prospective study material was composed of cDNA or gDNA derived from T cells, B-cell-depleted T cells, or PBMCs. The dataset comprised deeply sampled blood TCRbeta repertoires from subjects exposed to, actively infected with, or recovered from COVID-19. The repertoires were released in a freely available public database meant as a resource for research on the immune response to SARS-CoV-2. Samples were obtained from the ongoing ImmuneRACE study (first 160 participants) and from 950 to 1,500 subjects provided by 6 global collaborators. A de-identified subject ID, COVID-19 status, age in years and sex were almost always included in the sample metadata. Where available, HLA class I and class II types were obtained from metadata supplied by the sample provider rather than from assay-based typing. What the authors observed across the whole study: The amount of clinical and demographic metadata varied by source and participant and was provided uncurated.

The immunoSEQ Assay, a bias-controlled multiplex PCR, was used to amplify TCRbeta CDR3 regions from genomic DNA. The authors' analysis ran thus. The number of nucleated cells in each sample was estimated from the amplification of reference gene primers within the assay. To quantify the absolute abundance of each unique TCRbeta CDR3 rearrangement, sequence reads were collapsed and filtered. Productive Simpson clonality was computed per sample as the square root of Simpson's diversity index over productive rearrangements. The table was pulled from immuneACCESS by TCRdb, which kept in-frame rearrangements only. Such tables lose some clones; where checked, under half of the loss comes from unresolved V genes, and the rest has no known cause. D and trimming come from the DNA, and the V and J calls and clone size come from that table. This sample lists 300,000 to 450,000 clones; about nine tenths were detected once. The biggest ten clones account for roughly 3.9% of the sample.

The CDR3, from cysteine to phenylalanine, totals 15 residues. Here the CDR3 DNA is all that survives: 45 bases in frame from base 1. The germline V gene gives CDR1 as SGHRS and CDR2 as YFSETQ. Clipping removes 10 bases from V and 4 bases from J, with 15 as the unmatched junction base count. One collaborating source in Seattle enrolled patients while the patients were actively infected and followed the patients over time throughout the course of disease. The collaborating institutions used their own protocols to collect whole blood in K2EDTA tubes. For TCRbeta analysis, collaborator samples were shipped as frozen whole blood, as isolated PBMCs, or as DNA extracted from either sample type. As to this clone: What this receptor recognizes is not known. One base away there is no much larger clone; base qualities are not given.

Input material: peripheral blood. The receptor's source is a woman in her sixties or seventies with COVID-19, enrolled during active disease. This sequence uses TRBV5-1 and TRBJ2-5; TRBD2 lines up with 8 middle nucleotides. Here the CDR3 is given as CARRWAGGGGETQYF. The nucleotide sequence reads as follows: TGCGCCCGCCGCTGGGCCGGGGGGGGCGGAGAGACCCAGTACTTC.